The 18 T cell receptor beta chains reported below all come from one sample, sequenced in a study of tumor and adjacent non-tumor tissue in lung cancer (dated by TCRdb to the late 2010s). RNA was isolated from bulk, unsorted tissue, and RNA quality was assessed with a NanoDrop ND-1000 and an Agilent 2100. The library was generated by multiplex PCR. The sequencer listed for this sample is Illumina HiSeq 2500. TCRbeta libraries were constructed through three rounds of nested PCR with primers (Table S4) according to protocols adapted from ARM-PCR. TCRdb trimmed public reads at Q25 via fastp, called clones via MiXCR and kept in-frame beta chains. Rows with one shared CDR3 protein collapse into an entry with the most common genes and DNA. The sample data list around 210,000 distinct CDR3 sequences, and 60% to 75% of these were observed just once. Approximately 25% of the sample is taken by the ten largest.

Sequences were obtained from lung tumor tissue. Source of these receptors: a man aged 55 to 69 with non-small cell lung cancer.

In the case of this clonotype: The junction differs from germline at one of its ends, possibly a read error. The gene calls are TRBV20-1 and TRBJ2-1, with D perhaps TRBD2 (5 bases). Germline V gene lookup returns CDR1 DFQATT and CDR2 SNEGSKA (reference sequence). This CDR3 is built from 13 residues. In DNA form, the CDR3 reads TGCAGTACTAGTCAGCCCTTATATAATGAGCAGTTTTTC. It specifies CSTSQPLYNEQFF.

In the case of this clonotype: A much larger clonotype is one base distant, so this may be a read error. The chain links TRBV6-1 to TRBJ2-1, with 7 bases identical to TRBD1. Germline CDR1 and CDR2: MNHNS and SASEGT. This CDR3 comprises 12 residues. CDR3 DNA: TGTACCAGCAGTGAGGGGGCGAATAGGCAGTTCTTC. It specifies CTSSEGANRQFF.

About this clonotype itself: This may come from a read error, since a much larger clone is one base off. The gene calls are TRBV20-1 and TRBJ1-6, with D hard to call. The CDR3 extends over 15 amino acids. V lost 2 bases to trimming and J lost 10 bases, with 18 bases between them. Germline V gene data show CDR1 as DFQATT and CDR2 as SNEGSKA (reference sequence). The CDR3 DNA reads as TGCAGTGCTAGACCACATGGGTCCGATAGGTCACCCCTCCACTTT. Protein product: CSARPHGSDRSPLHF.

A word on this clonotype: This is likely a read error, given that the CDR3 carries no conserved phenylalanine or tryptophan at its end. The chain is built from TRBV6-5 and TRBJ2-5; D assignment may be TRBD1 or TRBD2 (5 bases each). The CDR3 covers 14 residues. Germline V gene lookup returns CDR1 MNHEY and CDR2 SVGAGI. The CDR3 coding sequence is TGTGCCAGCAGTGATACCGGGACCGTAGAGGCCCAGTACTTG. The encoded protein is CASSDTGTVEAQYL.

This clonotype is deemed medium-sized (0.01 to 0.1%). The genes are TRBV11-1 and TRBJ1-1, with a possible D match to TRBD1 (5 bases). Germline loops: CDR1 SGHAT, CDR2 FQDESV (reference sequence). This CDR3 comprises 14 residues. The V gene lost 1 base and the J gene lost 6 bases, with 12 bases spanning the gap. The DNA for the CDR3 is TGTGCCAGCAGCTTAGACAGGTTGGAGGCTGAAGCTTTCTTT. Translating it yields CASSLDRLEAEAFF.

In the case of this clonotype: At one of its ends the junction is not consistent with the germline gene, which may arise from a read error. CDR3 region: CASISPETLYF. CDR3 coding DNA: TGTGCCAGCATAAGTCCTGAGACCCTGTACTTC. The V call is TRBV6-1, the J call TRBJ2-5; no definite D call. CDR3 length: 11 residues. In germline, CDR1 is MNHNS, CDR2 SASEGT.

As concerns this clonotype: The junction departs from germline at one end; a sequencing error may be responsible. DNA for the CDR3: TGCAGCGTGTCATGGTCTTCCTACGAGCACTACTTC. Protein: CSVSWSSYEHYF. The chain has TRBV29-1 and TRBJ2-7, with unresolved D. The CDR3 has 12 residues. Germline CDR1 and CDR2: SQVTM and ANQGSEA.

This clonotype was recorded a few times. The chain recombines TRBV11-2 with TRBJ2-5, with D possibly being TRBD1 (5 bases). Germline V gene sequence: CDR1 SGHAT, CDR2 FQNNGV. The V end lost 4 bases, the J end lost 9 bases, and 15 bases lay between the germline ends. The CDR3 has 13 amino acids. The CDR3, as DNA: TGTGCCAGCAGCTCTATAGGGGAAGATGCCCAGTACTTC. It codes for CASSSIGEDAQYF.

Concerning this clonotype itself: One end of the junction varies from germline; a read error may be responsible. The rearrangement uses TRBV10-1 and TRBJ2-1; no clear D. Germline loops: CDR1 WNHNN, CDR2 SYGVQD (reference sequence). The CDR3 runs 15 residues. This CDR3 is CASSENPDSYNERFF. The CDR3 DNA sequence: TGCGCCAGCAGTGAAAATCCAGATTCCTATAATGAGCGGTTCTTC.

V is TRBV6-5 and J is TRBJ1-1; no firm D call. Trimming removed 4 bases from V and 8 bases from J, with 14 bases in between. The germline CDR1 and CDR2 sequences are MNHEY and SVGAGI. CDR3 length: 13 residues. CDR3 coding DNA: TGTGCCAGCAGTTCAACTGGTGGGAGAGAAGCTTTCTTT. As protein: CASSSTGGREAFF.

A remark on this clonotype: It may be a read error: a sequence one base away is much more abundant. The chain links TRBV5-4 to TRBJ2-1; 7 bases fit TRBD1. CDR3 length equals 15 residues. V lost 4 bases, J lost 3 bases, and 7 bases stayed unmatched. The germline V gene encodes CDR1 SGHNT and CDR2 YYREEE (reference sequence). CDR3 in amino acids: CASSHGTDNYNEQFF. Here the CDR3 DNA reads TGTGCCAGCAGCCACGGGACAGATAACTACAATGAGCAGTTCTTC.

The sample holds a few counts of this clonotype. Given a much more abundant clone one base away, this may be a read error. The chain employs TRBV4-1 and TRBJ1-5; 10 bases are a match to TRBD1. The V gene's germline CDR1 is MGHRA and CDR2 YSYEKL. With 1 base clipped from V and 7 bases from J, the junction kept 10 bases outside the gene matches. The CDR3 runs to 17 residues. As DNA, the CDR3 is TGCGCCAGCAGCCAAGTGGATAGGGACAGGGGAGTACAGCCCCAGCATTTT. Translation: CASSQVDRDRGVQPQHF.

This rearrangement joins TRBV5-1 to TRBJ1-2; TRBD1 agrees at 8 bases. The V gene's germline CDR1 is SGHRS and CDR2 YFSETQ. J lost 7 bases, V lost 3 bases, and 8 bases had no gene match. The CDR3 has 14 amino acids. CDR3 region: CASSCRDRWIGYTF. The CDR3, as DNA: TGCGCCAGCAGCTGCCGGGACAGGTGGATTGGCTACACCTTC. Full variable domain (missing parts from reference TRBV5-1 and TRBJ1-2): KAGVTQTPRYLIKTRGQQVTLSCSPISGHRSVSWYQQTPGQGLQFLFEYFSETQRNKGNFPGRFSGRQFSNSRSEMNVSTLELGDSALYLCASSCRDRWIGYTFGSGTRLTVV.

The table lists this clonotype with a few counts. The rearrangement uses TRBV5-8 and TRBJ2-1, with 11 bases lining up with TRBD2. The CDR3 extends over 16 amino acids. Germline V gives CDR1 SGHTS, CDR2 YDEGEE. J gave up 7 bases and V 0 bases, and 6 bases lay outside the gene matches. CDR3 amino acids: CASSLETGLAANEQFF. The CDR3 DNA reads TGTGCCAGCAGCTTGGAAACGGGACTAGCGGCGAATGAGCAGTTCTTC.

The rearrangement links TRBV11-2 to TRBJ2-1, with TRBD2 as a possible D gene (5 bases). CDR1 is SGHAT, CDR2 FQNNGV, per germline. The V end was cut by 7 bases, the J end by 6 bases, with 28 bases between. CDR3 length: 18 residues. CDR3 sequence reads: CASTPHGVTSWVCNEQFF. CDR3 nucleotides: TGTGCCAGCACCCCCCACGGGGTGACCAGCTGGGTTTGCAATGAGCAGTTCTTC.

There are a few counts of this clonotype. This rearrangement joins TRBV20-1 to TRBJ2-3, with 11 bases lining up with TRBD2. Germline CDR1 reads DFQATT; CDR2 reads SNEGSKA (reference sequence). V shed 5 bases, J shed 6 bases, and the junction held 7 bases outside the gene matches. This CDR3 has 14 amino acids. CDR3 sequence reads: CSAPGLAASDTQYF. In DNA, the CDR3 is TGCAGTGCTCCGGGACTAGCGGCTAGCGATACGCAGTATTTT.

As concerns this clonotype: A single base separates this from a much larger clone, so it may be a read error. V and J are TRBV29-1 and TRBJ1-1; D is unresolved. The CDR3 runs 10 residues. CDR1 and CDR2 from the germline V gene are SQVTM and ANQGSEA. CDR3 in DNA: TGCAGCATTGAAGGGCTTGAAGCTTTCTTT. Translated: CSIEGLEAFF.

Concerning this clonotype: At one end the junction does not follow the germline gene, possibly because of a read error. This chain joins TRBV6-6 and TRBJ2-5, with D possibly being TRBD1 (5 bases). CDR3 size: 18 residues. Germline CDR1 and CDR2: MNHNY and SVGAGI (reference sequence). The CDR3 loop reads CASSYSSGYEYYQETRYF. CDR3 nucleotide sequence: TGTGCCAGCAGTTACTCGTCAGGGTACGAGTACTACCAAGAGACCCGGTACTTC.